Shown below are 21 T cell receptor beta chains from a single sample sequenced in a study of a mutant IDH1 vaccine in newly diagnosed glioma. Assay used: immunoSEQ multiplex PCR; TCRdb lists only in-frame clones, some missing. The sample holds tens of thousands of clones, roughly 80% seen once. Their target antigens are unknown. Time point denoted: week 47, end of study. Every vaccination contained 300 ug of the mutant IDH1 20-mer peptide and was paired with topical imiquimod. The starting material was PBMCs, obtained from a glioma patient whose treatment included an IDH1 peptide vaccine. Source of these receptors: a man aged 40-49 years with glioma. Some clones in this sample may be carry-over from other donors' samples.

The chain carries TRBV4-1 and TRBJ2-3; 9 bases align to TRBD2. The V gene end was trimmed by 0 bases and the J gene end by 5 bases; junction bases not matched to a gene: 6. Germline CDR1 MGHRA, CDR2 YSYEKL. This CDR3 contains 16 residues. The CDR3 DNA is TGCGCCAGCAGCCAAGATCTGGGTAGCGGGGGAGATACGCAGTATTTT. Amino acids: CASSQDLGSGGDTQYF.

In its sample, this clone was seen a few times. The gene calls are TRBV5-1 and TRBJ1-1; the match to TRBD1 covers 7 bases. Germline CDR1 is SGHRS and CDR2 is YFSETQ. The CDR3 spans 16 residues. V lost 0 bases and J lost 1; bases outside the gene matches: 6. The CDR3 nucleotides are TGCGCCAGCAGCTTGGGGAGGGGGCTTGCGAACACTGAAGCTTTCTTT. Encoded protein: CASSLGRGLANTEAFF. Variable domain in full (rest from reference TRBV5-1 and TRBJ1-1): KAGVTQTPRYLIKTRGQQVTLSCSPISGHRSVSWYQQTPGQGLQFLFEYFSETQRNKGNFPGRFSGRQFSNSRSEMNVSTLELGDSALYLCASSLGRGLANTEAFFGQGTRLTVV.

The rearrangement links TRBV2 to TRBJ2-2, with 8 bases lining up with TRBD2. Looked up from germline, CDR1 is SNHLY and CDR2 is FYNNEI. CDR3 size: 14 residues. The trim removed 5 bases at V and 4 bases at J, leaving 3 bases unmatched. The DNA for the CDR3 is TGTGCCAGCAGTCCGACTAGCGTCACCGGGGAGCTGTTTTTT. Its translation is CASSPTSVTGELFF.

The J gene is TRBJ1-2, the V gene TRBV9; tentatively, D is TRBD1 (6 bases). Germline V gene lookup returns CDR1 SGDLS and CDR2 YYNGEE. The germline V and J ends were trimmed by 3 bases and 0 bases, with 21 bases remaining between them. This CDR3 is built from 18 residues. CDR3 protein: CASSADRGRGIANYGYTF. The CDR3 DNA sequence: TGTGCCAGCAGCGCAGATCGAGGCAGGGGAATAGCTAACTATGGCTACACCTTC.

V and J are TRBV7-2 and TRBJ1-6; tentatively, D is TRBD1 (6 bases). Deletions cut 3 bases from V and 2 bases from J, with 11 bases between. This CDR3 contains 16 residues. Germline CDR1 is SGHTA and CDR2 is FQGNSA. This chain's CDR3 is CASSFGRGAYNSPLHF. Here the CDR3 DNA reads TGTGCCAGCAGCTTCGGAAGGGGGGCCTATAATTCACCCCTCCACTTT.

The rearrangement joins TRBV19 to TRBJ2-2; 7 positions agree with TRBD2. Losses at the gene ends were 4 bases for V and 6 bases for J; bases not matched to a gene: 8. This CDR3 is built from 15 residues. The V gene's germline CDR1 is LNHDA and CDR2 SQIVND (reference sequence). CDR3 sequence: CASSSATAGAGELFF. Here the CDR3 DNA reads TGTGCCAGTAGTAGCGCGACTGCGGGGGCCGGGGAGCTGTTTTTT.

The rearrangement links TRBV5-6 to TRBJ1-1, with D unclear. Germline CDR1 and CDR2: SGHDT and YYEEEE. With 2 bases removed from V and 4 bases from J, the gap between germline ends came to 12 bases. The CDR3 contains 14 residues. Written as DNA, the CDR3 is TGTGCCAGCAGCTTCAAGGGCCCCAGCACTGAAGCTTTCTTT. Protein: CASSFKGPSTEAFF.

The rearrangement joins TRBV6-5 to TRBJ2-7; perhaps TRBD2 as D (5 bases). The CDR3 runs 14 residues. V shed 7 bases and J shed 5 bases, with 18 bases lying between them. Per the germline V gene, CDR1 is MNHEY and CDR2 is SVGAGI. As DNA, the CDR3 is TGTGCCAGCACCCGAGATCGTTTCGGGGACGAGCAGTACTTC. Translated: CASTRDRFGDEQYF.

The chain carries TRBV7-8 and TRBJ2-7; 9 bases are a match to TRBD1. V shed 7 bases and J 6 bases; nucleotides not matched to a gene: 13. The CDR3 spans 15 residues. Germline-derived CDR1 and CDR2 are SGHVS and FQNEAQ. The CDR3 here is CASIQFRDRESEQYF. The CDR3 bases are TGTGCCAGCATCCAATTTCGGGACAGGGAGAGCGAGCAGTACTTC.

The gene calls are TRBV4-1 and TRBJ2-5; 12 nucleotides match TRBD2. This CDR3 spans 18 amino acids. The germline CDR1 and CDR2 sequences are MGHRA and YSYEKL. V shed 3 bases, J shed 5 bases, and the junction held 13 bases outside the gene matches. The CDR3 loop reads CASSQTSGGAVWRETQYF. CDR3 nucleotides: TGCGCCAGCAGCCAGACTAGCGGGGGCGCCGTCTGGCGGGAGACCCAGTACTTC.

The chain is built from TRBV11-2 and TRBJ1-1, with D tentatively TRBD1 (6 bases). Germline-derived CDR1 and CDR2 are SGHAT and FQNNGV. Trimming took 7 bases from V and 3 from J, leaving 15 bases between them. The CDR3 is 14 residues long. Here the CDR3 reads CASTLGGVYTEAFF. The CDR3 DNA reads TGTGCCAGCACCCTAGGGGGGGTTTACACTGAAGCTTTCTTT.

The V gene is TRBV6-1, the J gene TRBJ1-5; no clear D gene. V lost 6 bases and J 9 bases, leaving 15 bases between the germline ends. The CDR3 extends over 13 amino acids. The germline gives CDR1 MNHNS, CDR2 SASEGT. The CDR3 loop reads CASRAGTGRPQHF. In nucleotides, the CDR3 is TGTGCCAGCAGGGCAGGCACTGGGCGGCCCCAGCATTTT.

This clone appeared a few times. This chain connects TRBV30 to TRBJ1-3, with D unclear. The V end was cut by 4 bases, the J end by 1 base, with 5 bases between. The CDR3 contains 12 residues. Germline V lookup: CDR1 GTSNPN, CDR2 SVGIG (reference sequence). CDR3 nucleotide sequence: TGTGCCTGGAAAAAATCTGGAAACACCATATATTTT. This codes for CAWKKSGNTIYF. The full variable domain, in which reference TRBV30 and TRBJ1-3 provide the parts outside the CDR3, is SQTIHQWPATLVQPVGSPLSLECTVEGTSNPNLYWYRQAAGRGLQLLFYSVGIGQISSEVPQNLSASRPQDRQFILSSKKLLLSDSGFYLCAWKKSGNTIYFGEGSWLTVV.

This chain connects TRBV19 to TRBJ2-2, with 10 bases matching TRBD1. Trimming at V came to 9 bases and at J to 6 bases, leaving 7 bases not matched to a gene. Looked up from germline, CDR1 is LNHDA and CDR2 is SQIVND (reference sequence). The CDR3 length is 14 residues. Here the CDR3 DNA reads TGTGCCAGCAGGGGGACAGGGGTGGCCGGGGAGCTGTTTTTT. It translates to CASRGTGVAGELFF.

V is TRBV6-5 and J is TRBJ2-7; D perhaps matches TRBD2 (7 bases). Trimming took 1 base from V and 5 from J, leaving 12 bases between them. The CDR3 is made up of 14 amino acids. Germline lookup yields CDR1 MNHEY and CDR2 SVGAGI. The DNA of the CDR3 is TGTGCCAGCAGTTACTGGGGGGGACAAAACGAGCAGTACTTC. It specifies CASSYWGGQNEQYF.

This clone has more than one count but fewer than ten. The CDR3 here is CATTDRYLSNQPQHF. The DNA for the CDR3 is TGTGCCACTACAGACAGGTACCTTAGCAATCAGCCCCAGCATTTT. This chain uses TRBV6-1 with TRBJ1-5; tentatively, D is TRBD1 (6 bases). The CDR3 is made up of 15 amino acids. The V gene's germline CDR1 is MNHNS and CDR2 SASEGT. V shed 10 bases and J shed 0 bases, with 16 bases lying between them.

This sequence joins TRBV30 and TRBJ1-5; the D gene is possibly TRBD1 (5 bases). The V and J ends lost 0 bases and 3 bases respectively, with 12 bases between them. The CDR3 loop spans 15 amino acids. Germline CDR1 and CDR2: GTSNPN and SVGIG (reference sequence). The CDR3 loop reads CAWSVQGLANQPQHF. DNA for the CDR3: TGTGCCTGGAGTGTTCAGGGCCTCGCCAATCAGCCCCAGCATTTT.

The chain combines TRBV5-1 with TRBJ2-7; 7 bases agree with TRBD1. V trimming: 6 bases; J trimming: 2 bases; junction bases outside the gene matches: 14. The CDR3 consists of 16 residues. The V gene's germline CDR1 is SGHRS and CDR2 YFSETQ. In DNA, the CDR3 is TGCGCCAGCACCAACTGGGACAGCGCAACCACCTACGAGCAGTACTTC. Encoded protein: CASTNWDSATTYEQYF.

This clone showed up just a few times. The CDR3 spells CASSPYLSGGSTDTQYF. The CDR3 DNA follows: TGCGCCAGCAGCCCATACCTGAGCGGGGGGAGCACAGATACGCAGTATTTT. The chain uses TRBV5-1 and TRBJ2-3; 9 bases fit TRBD2. The CDR3 loop spans 17 amino acids. Germline V gives CDR1 SGHRS, CDR2 YFSETQ. V shed 4 bases and J 0 bases; nucleotides not matched to a gene: 9.

The chain uses TRBV5-6 and TRBJ1-1; D is undetermined. CDR1 is SGHDT, CDR2 YYEEEE, per germline. V gave up 4 bases and J gave up 0 bases, with 13 bases separating them. The CDR3 loop spans 15 amino acids. CDR3 nucleotides: TGTGCCAGCAGCCGAACGGGAGGCATGAACACTGAAGCTTTCTTT. Its translation: CASSRTGGMNTEAFF.

V is TRBV6-6 and J is TRBJ2-7, with D tentatively TRBD1 (5 bases). This CDR3 spans 15 amino acids. Trimming took off 7 bases at V and 5 bases at J, with 21 bases between the two ends. From germline, CDR1 is MNHNY and CDR2 SVGAGI (reference sequence). The CDR3 loop reads CASTKGWFEVDEQYF. For the CDR3, the DNA is TGTGCCAGCACAAAGGGGTGGTTCGAGGTCGACGAGCAGTACTTC.